This T cell receptor (beta chain) was retrieved from a study of blood T cell repertoires in COVID-19. Clones were read by immunoSEQ multiplex PCR, and TCRdb kept only the in-frame ones, dropping some. The sample comprises roughly 280,000 clones, roughly 86% of which are singletons, and more than 4.5% rests with the top ten. This TCR was recovered from a woman between 55 and 75 years old with COVID-19, enrolled during active disease. The sample taken for sequencing was peripheral blood.

For the CDR3, the DNA is TGTGCCAGTAGAACCGGGACAGGGGCCATTGGCTACACCTTC. Its translation is CASRTGTGAIGYTF. This chain links TRBV19 with TRBJ1-2, with 10 bases identical to TRBD1. The CDR3 totals 14 residues. Germline V gives CDR1 LNHDA, CDR2 SQIVND (reference sequence). V dropped 6 bases and J dropped 7; count of bases not matched to a gene: 8.